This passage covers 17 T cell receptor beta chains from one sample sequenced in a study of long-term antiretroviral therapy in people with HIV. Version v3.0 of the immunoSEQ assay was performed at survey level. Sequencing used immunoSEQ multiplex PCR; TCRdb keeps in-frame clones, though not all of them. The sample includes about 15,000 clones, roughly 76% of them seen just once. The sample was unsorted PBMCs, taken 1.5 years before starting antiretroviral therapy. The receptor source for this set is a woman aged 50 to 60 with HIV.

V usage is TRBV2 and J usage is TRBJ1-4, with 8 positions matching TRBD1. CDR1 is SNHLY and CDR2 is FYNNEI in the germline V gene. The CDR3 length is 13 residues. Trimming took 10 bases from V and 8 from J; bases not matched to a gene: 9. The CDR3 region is CATQTGAREKLFF. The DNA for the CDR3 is TGTGCCACGCAGACAGGGGCCAGGGAAAAACTGTTTTTT.

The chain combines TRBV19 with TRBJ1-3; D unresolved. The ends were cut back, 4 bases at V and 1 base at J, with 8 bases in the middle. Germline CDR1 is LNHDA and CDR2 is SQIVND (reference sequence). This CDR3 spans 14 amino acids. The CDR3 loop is CASSTGGSGNTIYF. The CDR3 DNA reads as TGTGCCAGTAGTACCGGAGGTTCTGGAAACACCATATATTTT.

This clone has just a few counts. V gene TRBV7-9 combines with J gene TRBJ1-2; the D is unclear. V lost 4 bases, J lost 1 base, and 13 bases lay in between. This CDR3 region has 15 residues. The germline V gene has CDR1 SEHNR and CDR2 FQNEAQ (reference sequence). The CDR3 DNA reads TGTGCCAGCAGCTCCCTGGGAGTCCTTAACTATGGCTACACCTTC. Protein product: CASSSLGVLNYGYTF.

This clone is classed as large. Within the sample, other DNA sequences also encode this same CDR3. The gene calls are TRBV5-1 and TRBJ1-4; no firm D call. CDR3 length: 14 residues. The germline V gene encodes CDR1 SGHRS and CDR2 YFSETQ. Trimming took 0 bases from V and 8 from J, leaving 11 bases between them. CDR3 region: CASSLAGEDEKLFF. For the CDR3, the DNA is TGCGCCAGCAGCTTGGCCGGGGAGGACGAAAAACTGTTTTTT.

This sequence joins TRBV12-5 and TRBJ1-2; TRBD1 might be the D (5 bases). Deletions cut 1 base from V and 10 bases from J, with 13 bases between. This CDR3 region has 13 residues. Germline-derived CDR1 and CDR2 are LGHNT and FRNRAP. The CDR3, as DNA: TGTGCTAGTGGTTTGGCGGGGACCCCCCCCTACACCTTC. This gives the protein CASGLAGTPPYTF.

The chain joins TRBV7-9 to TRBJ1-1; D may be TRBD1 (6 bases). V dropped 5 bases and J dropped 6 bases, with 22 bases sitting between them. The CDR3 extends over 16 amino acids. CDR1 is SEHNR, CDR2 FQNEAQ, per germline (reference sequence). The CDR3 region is CASSPSGGLLIAEAFF. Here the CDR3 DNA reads TGTGCCAGCAGCCCTAGTGGGGGGCTTCTTATAGCTGAAGCTTTCTTT.

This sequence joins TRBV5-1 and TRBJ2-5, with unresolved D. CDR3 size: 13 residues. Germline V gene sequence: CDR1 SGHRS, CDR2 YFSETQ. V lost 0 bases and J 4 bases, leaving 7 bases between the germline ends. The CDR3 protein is CASSLEGGETQYF. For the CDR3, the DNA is TGCGCCAGCAGCTTGGAGGGCGGAGAGACCCAGTACTTC.

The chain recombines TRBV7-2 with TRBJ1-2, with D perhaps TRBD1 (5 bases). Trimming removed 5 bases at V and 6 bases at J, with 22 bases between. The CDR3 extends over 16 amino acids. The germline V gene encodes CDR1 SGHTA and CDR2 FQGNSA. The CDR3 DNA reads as TGTGCCAGCAGCCCGCGTCTTCATGGGACGAAGGATGGCTACACCTTC. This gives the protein CASSPRLHGTKDGYTF.

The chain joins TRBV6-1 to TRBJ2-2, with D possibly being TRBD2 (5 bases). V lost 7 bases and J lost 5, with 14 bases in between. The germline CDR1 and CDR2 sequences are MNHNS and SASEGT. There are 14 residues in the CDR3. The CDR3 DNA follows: TGTGCCAGCAAGGGATGGGAGCATACCGGGGAGCTGTTTTTT. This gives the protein CASKGWEHTGELFF.

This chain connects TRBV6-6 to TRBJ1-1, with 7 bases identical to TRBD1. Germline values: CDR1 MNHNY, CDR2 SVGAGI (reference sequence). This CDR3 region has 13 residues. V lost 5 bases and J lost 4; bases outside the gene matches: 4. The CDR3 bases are TGTGCCAGCAGTAAACAGGGGAGCACTGAAGCTTTCTTT. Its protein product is CASSKQGSTEAFF.

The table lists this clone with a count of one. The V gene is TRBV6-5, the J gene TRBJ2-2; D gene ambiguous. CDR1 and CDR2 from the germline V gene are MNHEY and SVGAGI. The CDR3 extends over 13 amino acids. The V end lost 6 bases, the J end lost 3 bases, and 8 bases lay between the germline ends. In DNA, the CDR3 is TGTGCCAGCAGCAGGACGTACACCGGGGAGCTGTTTTTT. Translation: CASSRTYTGELFF.

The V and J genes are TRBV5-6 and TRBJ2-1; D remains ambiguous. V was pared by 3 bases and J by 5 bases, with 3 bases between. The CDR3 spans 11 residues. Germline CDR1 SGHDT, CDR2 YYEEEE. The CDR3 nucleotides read TGTGCCAGCAGCTCGCACAATGAGCAGTTCTTC. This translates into CASSSHNEQFF.

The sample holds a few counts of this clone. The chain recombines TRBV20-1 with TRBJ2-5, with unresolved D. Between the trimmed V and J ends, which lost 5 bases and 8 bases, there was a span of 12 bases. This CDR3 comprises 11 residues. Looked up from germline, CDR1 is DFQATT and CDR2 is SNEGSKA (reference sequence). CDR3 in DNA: TGCAGTGCTTTAGCTCTCGGAACCCAGTACTTC. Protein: CSALALGTQYF.

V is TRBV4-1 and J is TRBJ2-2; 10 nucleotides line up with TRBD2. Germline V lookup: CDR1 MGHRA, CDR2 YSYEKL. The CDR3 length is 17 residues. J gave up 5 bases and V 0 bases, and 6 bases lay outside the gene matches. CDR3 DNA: TGCGCCAGCAGCCAAGATCGTCAGACTAGCGGGACCGGGGAGCTGTTTTTT. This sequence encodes CASSQDRQTSGTGELFF.

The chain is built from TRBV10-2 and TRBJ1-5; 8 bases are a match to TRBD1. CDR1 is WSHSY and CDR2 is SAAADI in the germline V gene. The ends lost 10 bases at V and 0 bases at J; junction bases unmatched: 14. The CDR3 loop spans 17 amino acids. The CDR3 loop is CATLDRGGGYSNQPQHF. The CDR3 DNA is TGCGCCACCCTAGACAGGGGAGGGGGCTATAGCAATCAGCCCCAGCATTTT.

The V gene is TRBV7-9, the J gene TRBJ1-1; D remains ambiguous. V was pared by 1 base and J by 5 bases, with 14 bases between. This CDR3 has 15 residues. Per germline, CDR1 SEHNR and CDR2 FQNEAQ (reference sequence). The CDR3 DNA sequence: TGTGCCAGCAGCTTAGGGTTACTGAGGTTAACTGAAGCTTTCTTT. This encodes CASSLGLLRLTEAFF.

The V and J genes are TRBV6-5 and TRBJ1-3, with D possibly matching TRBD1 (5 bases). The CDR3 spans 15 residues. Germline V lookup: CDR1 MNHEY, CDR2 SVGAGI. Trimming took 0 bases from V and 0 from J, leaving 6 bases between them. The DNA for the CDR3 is TGTGCCAGCAGTTACTCCGGGACCTCTGGAAACACCATATATTTT. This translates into CASSYSGTSGNTIYF.